The subject of this entry is one T cell receptor beta chain. The junction departs from the called germline gene at one end, perhaps through a read error. Primers used in a second PCR of about 7 to 12 cycles were a sample-barcoded 5' primer and a J-beta primer mix. Using its own MiXCR run on the 5' RACE reads, TCRdb lists one record per CDR3 protein. The data contain 850,000 to 950,000 distinct CDR3 sequences, about 28% of them singletons. The data are from a study of blood T cells in healthy people across ages. The length of the CDR3 is 15 residues. Germline V gene data show CDR1 as DFQATT and CDR2 as SNEGSKA (reference sequence).

The sequence derives from a woman of 80 years or more in good health. The sequenced sample consisted of blood. The V and J genes are TRBV20-1 and TRBJ2-5; D possibly corresponds to TRBD1 (7 bases). Here the CDR3 DNA reads TGCAGTGCTGGAGACCCTCTCCAGGGGGGAGAGACCCAGTACTTC. Protein product: CSAGDPLQGGETQYF.